Presented here are 32 T cell receptor beta chains from one specimen sequenced in a study of blood T cell repertoires in COVID-19. Only in-frame clones appear in the TCRdb table, and some are missing; sequencing was by immunoSEQ multiplex PCR. Of about 170,000 clones listed, 85% are singletons. The specimen sequenced was peripheral blood. All receptors come from a woman at least 80 years old with COVID-19, enrolled during active disease.

This chain links TRBV7-2 with TRBJ1-2; 8 bases are shared with TRBD1. With 4 bases clipped from V and 4 bases from J, the junction kept 8 bases outside the gene matches. The CDR3 sequence is 15 residues long. Germline CDR1 and CDR2: SGHTA and FQGNSA. This CDR3 is CASSSSGTGSYGYTF. Here the CDR3 DNA reads TGTGCCAGCAGCTCCTCCGGGACAGGCTCCTATGGCTACACCTTC.

The chain links TRBV2 to TRBJ2-3; 8 bases fit TRBD2. With 7 bases clipped from V and 5 bases from J, the junction kept 8 bases outside the gene matches. CDR1 and CDR2 from the germline V gene are SNHLY and FYNNEI. The CDR3 is 14 residues long. The CDR3 coding sequence is TGTGCCAGCAATTTTGCGGGGGGCCAAGATACGCAGTATTTT. It encodes CASNFAGGQDTQYF. Combining the CDR3 with reference TRBV2 and TRBJ2-3 gives the whole variable domain EPEVTQTPSHQVTQMGQEVILRCVPISNHLYFYWYRQILGQKVEFLVSFYNNEISEKSEIFDDQFSVERPDGSNFTLKIRSTKLEDSAMYFCASNFAGGQDTQYFGPGTRLTVL.

V gene TRBV5-1 combines with J gene TRBJ2-3; 9 nucleotides align to TRBD2. The CDR3 is 17 amino acids. Trimming took 0 bases from V and 5 from J; bases not matched to a gene: 10. CDR1 and CDR2 from the germline V gene are SGHRS and YFSETQ. Written as DNA, the CDR3 is TGCGCCAGCAGCTTGGACGCGGGGGGGCCTTCCGGAGATACGCAGTATTTT. Its protein is CASSLDAGGPSGDTQYF. The whole variable domain, filled in from reference TRBV5-1 and TRBJ2-3, reads KAGVTQTPRYLIKTRGQQVTLSCSPISGHRSVSWYQQTPGQGLQFLFEYFSETQRNKGNFPGRFSGRQFSNSRSEMNVSTLELGDSALYLCASSLDAGGPSGDTQYFGPGTRLTVL.

This chain connects TRBV19 to TRBJ2-5, with 7 bases matching TRBD1. The germline V gene has CDR1 LNHDA and CDR2 SQIVND (reference sequence). With 4 bases clipped from V and 7 bases from J, the junction kept 6 bases outside the gene matches. This CDR3 contains 13 residues. CDR3 in DNA: TGTGCCAGTAGTACAGGACAGGCTGGGACCCAGTACTTC. Protein: CASSTGQAGTQYF. Using reference TRBV19 and TRBJ2-5 for the parts outside the CDR3, the full variable domain is DGGITQSPKYLFRKEGQNVTLSCEQNLNHDAMYWYRQDPGQGLRLIYYSQIVNDFQKGDIAEGYSVSREKKESFPLTVTSAQKNPTAFYLCASSTGQAGTQYFGPGTRLLVL.

V usage is TRBV10-2 and J usage is TRBJ2-7; 11 bases are shared with TRBD2. Losses at the gene ends were 2 bases for V and 7 bases for J; bases not matched to a gene: 7. From germline, CDR1 is WSHSY and CDR2 SAAADI. The length of the CDR3 is 15 residues. CDR3: CASSERGLAAGEQYF. The CDR3 region has the DNA TGCGCCAGCAGTGAGAGGGGACTAGCGGCGGGGGAGCAGTACTTC.

The gene calls are TRBV6-5 and TRBJ1-3, with D tentatively TRBD1 (5 bases). Trimming stripped 8 bases from V and 3 bases from J, with 14 bases between. Germline-derived CDR1 and CDR2 are MNHEY and SVGAGI. The CDR3 covers 14 residues. CDR3: CASGKGDYGNTIYF. Written as DNA, the CDR3 is TGTGCCAGCGGGAAAGGGGATTATGGAAACACCATATATTTT.

The V gene is TRBV7-2, the J gene TRBJ1-1; D gene unclear. CDR3 length: 15 amino acids. From germline, CDR1 is SGHTA and CDR2 FQGNSA. Deletions cut 1 base from V and 8 bases from J, with 17 bases between. This CDR3 reads CASSLGGGWRKEAFF. The CDR3 nucleotides are TGTGCCAGCAGCTTAGGAGGCGGATGGAGGAAGGAAGCTTTCTTT.

The genes are TRBV5-1 and TRBJ2-7, with a possible D match to TRBD2 (6 bases). The CDR3 totals 15 residues. The V end lost 3 bases, the J end lost 6 bases, and 19 bases lay between the germline ends. Germline-derived CDR1 and CDR2 are SGHRS and YFSETQ. CDR3 region: CASSSLQATRGEQYF. The CDR3 DNA reads TGCGCCAGCAGCTCACTACAGGCCACGCGGGGCGAGCAGTACTTC.

This clone has more than one count but fewer than ten. The V gene is TRBV28, the J gene TRBJ1-2, with 7 bases matching TRBD1. The CDR3 consists of 12 residues. Germline V gene sequence: CDR1 MDHEN, CDR2 SYDVKM. Trimming took 10 bases from V and 3 from J; bases not matched to a gene: 5. CDR3 nucleotide sequence: TGTGCCACCAACAGGGGAGACTATGGCTACACCTTC. Protein sequence: CATNRGDYGYTF.

The gene calls are TRBV3-1 (or the pseudogene TRBV3-2) and TRBJ1-4, with a possible D match to TRBD1 (5 bases). Germline V gene sequence: CDR1 LGHDT, CDR2 YNNKEL (reference sequence). V lost 1 base and J lost 8, with 11 bases in between. CDR3 size: 14 residues. CDR3 amino acids: CASSQVGAGEKLFF. The CDR3 coding sequence is TGTGCCAGCAGCCAAGTAGGGGCGGGAGAAAAACTGTTTTTT.

The chain uses TRBV5-4 and TRBJ1-1; a weak D match, TRBD1 (6 bases). From germline, CDR1 is SGHNT and CDR2 YYREEE (reference sequence). The CDR3 consists of 15 residues. V shed 5 bases and J shed 3 bases, with 17 bases lying between them. The CDR3 protein is CASRRDGGAYTEAFF. In DNA form, the CDR3 reads TGTGCCAGCAGGCGGGATGGGGGGGCGTACACTGAAGCTTTCTTT.

The chain has TRBV19 and TRBJ2-7; TRBD1 matches 7 bases. V dropped 9 bases and J dropped 2; count of bases not matched to a gene: 4. The germline CDR1 and CDR2 sequences are LNHDA and SQIVND (reference sequence). The CDR3 is made up of 12 amino acids. CDR3 protein: CASRDRAYEQYF. CDR3 nucleotide sequence: TGTGCCAGCCGGGACAGAGCCTACGAGCAGTACTTC.

This clone was counted only a few times. The chain joins TRBV6-5 to TRBJ2-7; D perhaps matches TRBD1 (5 bases). The CDR3 consists of 14 residues. In germline, CDR1 is MNHEY, CDR2 SVGAGI. With 7 bases removed from V and 6 bases from J, the gap between germline ends came to 19 bases. The CDR3 is CASTLGRPDGEQYF. The CDR3 bases are TGTGCCAGCACGTTGGGGCGCCCTGATGGCGAGCAGTACTTC.

The gene calls are TRBV30 and TRBJ2-7, with D possibly TRBD2 on 6 matching bases. Germline V gives CDR1 GTSNPN, CDR2 SVGIG (reference sequence). Trimming took off 3 bases at V and 3 bases at J, with 21 bases between the two ends. The CDR3 runs 16 residues. CDR3 residues: CAWRALFGRDLYEQYF. The CDR3 nucleotides read TGTGCCTGGAGAGCCCTTTTTGGGCGGGACCTCTACGAGCAGTACTTC.

This clone was seen a few times. The chain carries TRBV5-5 and TRBJ2-2; TRBD2 agrees at 14 bases. Germline V gene data show CDR1 as SGHKS and CDR2 as YYEKEE (reference sequence). The V segment lost 4 bases and the J segment 7 bases; nucleotides outside the gene matches: 12. The CDR3 is 18 amino acids. DNA for the CDR3: TGTGCCAGCAGCACTGGGACTAGCGGGAGTTATATTGGCGGGGAGCTGTTTTTT. Translating it yields CASSTGTSGSYIGGELFF.

V usage is TRBV28 and J usage is TRBJ2-3; 9 bases map to TRBD2. The CDR3 loop spans 22 amino acids. The V and J ends lost 4 bases and 0 bases, in that order; junction bases with no gene match: 23. CDR1 MDHEN and CDR2 SYDVKM come from the germline V gene. In DNA, the CDR3 is TGTGCCAGCAGTTCCTTGGCCTTACCTGGGGTAGCGGGAGATACCAGCACAGATACGCAGTATTTT. Residues: CASSSLALPGVAGDTSTDTQYF.

This clone was found a few times. V gene TRBV2 combines with J gene TRBJ2-3; 8 bases line up with TRBD2. Germline trimming cut 5 bases from V and 2 bases from J; bases unmatched to any gene: 6. This CDR3 has 15 residues. Germline V gene sequence: CDR1 SNHLY, CDR2 FYNNEI. The CDR3 region is CASSWREVSTDTQYF. DNA of the CDR3: TGTGCCAGCAGTTGGCGGGAGGTATCCACAGATACGCAGTATTTT.

CDR3 protein: CASSEVRGPGYGYTF. Written as DNA, the CDR3 is TGTGCCAGCAGTGAAGTCAGGGGGCCTGGCTATGGCTACACCTTC. The genes are TRBV6-1 and TRBJ1-2; 8 bases map to TRBD1. The germline gives CDR1 MNHNS, CDR2 SASEGT. V shed 1 base, J shed 4 bases, and the junction held 5 bases outside the gene matches. The length of the CDR3 is 15 residues.

The chain carries TRBV5-1 and TRBJ2-5; 9 bases align to TRBD1. Germline V gene sequence: CDR1 SGHRS, CDR2 YFSETQ. The CDR3 sequence is 15 residues long. The junction had 7 bases not matched to a gene; V was cut back by 2 bases and J by 5 bases. The CDR3 bases are TGCGCCAGCAGCTTCCAGACAGGGGGTGGGGAGACCCAGTACTTC. It codes for CASSFQTGGGETQYF.

The CDR3 sequence is CASSERGRNEQFF. CDR3 DNA sequence: TGTGCCAGTAGTGAAAGGGGGCGGAATGAGCAGTTCTTC. The chain is built from TRBV19 and TRBJ2-1; 7 bases are shared with TRBD1. After removal of 5 bases from V and 7 bases from J, the junction contained 5 bases not matched to a gene. The CDR3 contains 13 residues. Germline values: CDR1 LNHDA, CDR2 SQIVND (reference sequence).

This clone turned up a few times. The V call is TRBV7-9, the J call TRBJ1-5, with D uncertain. Germline lookup yields CDR1 SEHNR and CDR2 FQNEAQ (reference sequence). The CDR3 has 14 residues. V lost 3 bases to trimming and J lost 7 bases, with 13 bases between them. The CDR3 DNA follows: TGTGCCAGCAGCTTCGAGGGAGGATACCAGCCCCAGCATTTT. It is translated as CASSFEGGYQPQHF.

This chain links TRBV5-1 with TRBJ2-1; 14 positions agree with TRBD2. The CDR3 length is 15 residues. Per germline, CDR1 SGHRS and CDR2 YFSETQ. After removal of 6 bases from V and 5 bases from J, the junction contained 4 bases not matched to a gene. CDR3 loop: CASIRGLAGDNEQFF. In DNA, the CDR3 is TGCGCCAGCATTAGGGGACTAGCGGGAGACAATGAGCAGTTCTTC.

CDR3 in DNA: TGTGCCACCAGCAATACTAATCAGCCCCAGCATTTT. Protein product: CATSNTNQPQHF. The chain combines TRBV15 with TRBJ1-5; D is ambiguous. The CDR3 is 12 residues long. V lost 4 bases and J lost 4, with 5 bases in between. In germline, CDR1 is LNHNV, CDR2 YYDKDF (reference sequence). The full variable domain, rest sourced from reference TRBV15 and TRBJ1-5, is DAMVIQNPRYQVTQFGKPVTLSCSQTLNHNVMYWYQQKSSQAPKLLFHYYDKDFNNEADTPDNFQSRRPNTSFCFLDIRSPGLGDTAMYLCATSNTNQPQHFGDGTRLSIL.

J is TRBJ2-1 and V is TRBV3-1 (or the pseudogene TRBV3-2), with 8 bases identical to TRBD1. The CDR3 totals 14 residues. In germline, CDR1 is LGHDT, CDR2 YNNKEL (reference sequence). J gave up 4 bases and V 4 bases, and 3 bases lay outside the gene matches. The CDR3 here is CASSPWDRYNEQFF. The CDR3 DNA reads as TGTGCCAGCAGCCCATGGGACAGGTACAATGAGCAGTTCTTC.

This clone appeared once. The junction and the germline gene differ at one end; a read error may be behind it. The CDR3 loop reads CASSPRPGTTYEQYF. DNA of the CDR3: TGTGCTAGCAGCCCTCGTCCCGGGACTACCTACGAGCAGTACTTC. V usage is TRBV7-7 and J usage is TRBJ2-7; 7 bases map to TRBD2. The CDR3 covers 15 residues. CDR1 SSHAT and CDR2 FNYEAQ come from the germline V gene (reference sequence).

V usage is TRBV4-1 and J usage is TRBJ2-6; TRBD2 is a possible D gene (6 bases). The germline V gene has CDR1 MGHRA and CDR2 YSYEKL. V was shortened by 1 base and J by 3 bases, with 10 bases between the two germline ends. The CDR3 is 16 amino acids. CDR3 in amino acids: CASSQVRAGGANVLTF. In nucleotides, the CDR3 is TGCGCCAGCAGCCAAGTGCGAGCGGGTGGGGCCAACGTCCTGACTTTC.

CDR3 amino acids: CASSETGATNEKLFF. The CDR3 DNA follows: TGTGCCAGCAGCGAAACGGGGGCAACTAATGAAAAACTGTTTTTT. The rearrangement joins TRBV5-4 to TRBJ1-4; TRBD1 is a possible D gene (5 bases). V lost 4 bases and J 0 bases, leaving 10 bases between the germline ends. The CDR3 has 15 residues. Germline CDR1 is SGHNT and CDR2 is YYREEE (reference sequence).

The rearrangement uses TRBV5-4 and TRBJ2-1; TRBD1 matches 7 bases. CDR1 SGHNT and CDR2 YYREEE come from the germline V gene (reference sequence). This CDR3 is built from 15 residues. V lost 3 bases to trimming and J lost 5 bases; unmatched junction nucleotides: 8. Here the CDR3 reads CASSSSRDSNNEQFF. The DNA of the CDR3 is TGTGCCAGCAGCTCGAGCCGGGACAGCAACAATGAGCAGTTCTTC.

This rearrangement joins TRBV7-2 to TRBJ1-3, with D uncertain. The CDR3 is made up of 13 amino acids. Germline CDR1 is SGHTA and CDR2 is FQGNSA. The germline V and J ends were trimmed by 5 bases and 4 bases, with 9 bases remaining between them. DNA for the CDR3: TGTGCCAGCAGCCAATTCCAGGGAAACACCATATATTTT. Translating gives CASSQFQGNTIYF.

This chain links TRBV5-1 with TRBJ2-1; 9 nucleotides line up with TRBD2. This CDR3 has 17 amino acids. V dropped 0 bases and J dropped 7; count of bases not matched to a gene: 11. The germline CDR1 and CDR2 sequences are SGHRS and YFSETQ. The CDR3 DNA sequence: TGCGCCAGCAGCTTGGCCCCAGCGGGAGGTTCAATAAATGAGCAGTTCTTC. This encodes CASSLAPAGGSINEQFF.

CDR3 region: CASSQTGGGNQPQHF. In DNA form, the CDR3 reads TGTGCCAGCAGCCAGACAGGGGGGGGTAATCAGCCCCAGCATTTT. The rearrangement joins TRBV3-1 (or the pseudogene TRBV3-2) to TRBJ1-5, with 9 bases that match TRBD1. CDR3 size: 15 residues. Germline V gives CDR1 LGHDT, CDR2 YNNKEL (reference sequence). V shed 3 bases and J 4 bases; nucleotides not matched to a gene: 4.

The chain is built from TRBV28 and TRBJ1-2; D gene unclear. Germline values: CDR1 MDHEN, CDR2 SYDVKM. This CDR3 has 16 amino acids. The germline V and J ends were trimmed by 5 bases and 0 bases, with 16 bases remaining between them. CDR3 loop: CASSRAGVSANYGYTF. CDR3 nucleotides: TGTGCCAGCAGTCGGGCCGGGGTATCGGCTAACTATGGCTACACCTTC.